The clone carrying this TCR beta chain was recorded a few times. These data belong to a study of T-cell memory formation after mild COVID-19. V was pared by 5 bases and J by 3 bases, with 6 bases of the junction left unmatched. From germline, CDR1 is SGHVS and CDR2 FQNEAQ. The CDR3 is 15 amino acids. TCRdb fed the 5' RACE reads into MiXCR, producing one record per CDR3 protein. The sample lists fewer than 650,000 distinct CDR3 sequences; about 20% were seen once. The TCR sequence derives from an adult woman who had mild COVID-19 (a few samples of this study predate the infection). Cell type and time point are not known. The sample comprised PBMCs or a T cell subset sorted from them (not recorded which). This sequence joins TRBV7-8 and TRBJ2-4, with 8 bases lining up with TRBD1. The CDR3 region has the DNA TGTGCCAGCAGCGGTGGACAGGGCGACAAAAACATTCAGTACTTC. It specifies CASSGGQGDKNIQYF. Using reference TRBV7-8 and TRBJ2-4 for the parts outside the CDR3, the full variable domain is GAGVSQSPRYKVAKRGQDVALRCDPISGHVSLFWYQQALGQGPEFLTYFQNEAQLDKSGLPSDRFFAERPEGSVSTLKIQRTQQEDSAVYLCASSGGQGDKNIQYFGAGTRLSVL.